The 29 T cell receptor beta chains in this list originate from one sample, sequenced in a study of blood T cell repertoires in COVID-19. Generated by immunoSEQ multiplex PCR, the TCRdb table keeps only in-frame clones and is missing some. Among some 350,000 clones, 87% were seen once, and the ten largest hold about 6%. Sequences were obtained from peripheral blood. The receptors were gathered from a woman in her forties or fifties with COVID-19, enrolled during active disease.

V gene TRBV5-6 combines with J gene TRBJ2-1; D is uncertain. With 1 base removed from V and 4 bases from J, the gap between germline ends came to 12 bases. CDR3 length: 15 residues. The V gene's germline CDR1 is SGHDT and CDR2 YYEEEE. CDR3 sequence: CASSLTGVSYNEQFF. CDR3 DNA: TGTGCCAGCAGCTTGACCGGAGTGTCTTACAATGAGCAGTTCTTC. Full variable domain (outside the CDR3, taken from reference TRBV5-6 and TRBJ2-1): DAGVTQSPTHLIKTRGQQVTLRCSPKSGHDTVSWYQQALGQGPQFIFQYYEEEERQRGNFPDRFSGHQFPNYSSELNVNALLLGDSALYLCASSLTGVSYNEQFFGPGTRLTVL.

This clone has more than one count but fewer than ten. V usage is TRBV7-2 and J usage is TRBJ1-1, with 8 bases that match TRBD1. The CDR3 runs to 16 residues. Germline V gene lookup returns CDR1 SGHTA and CDR2 FQGNSA. The ends lost 1 base at V and 3 bases at J; junction bases unmatched: 7. The CDR3 nucleotides read TGTGCCAGCAGCTTAGGGCTTCAGGGGGCTTACACTGAAGCTTTCTTT. It codes for CASSLGLQGAYTEAFF.

The genes are TRBV7-8 and TRBJ2-1, with 7 bases fitting TRBD2. The CDR3 length is 15 residues. Germline CDR1 is SGHVS and CDR2 is FQNEAQ. The V gene end was trimmed by 0 bases and the J gene end by 2 bases; junction bases not matched to a gene: 1. The CDR3 here is CASSLAGTTYNEQFF. In DNA, the CDR3 is TGTGCCAGCAGCTTAGCCGGGACTACCTACAATGAGCAGTTCTTC.

V usage is TRBV19 and J usage is TRBJ2-7; TRBD1 might be the D (6 bases). Trimming took off 4 bases at V and 3 bases at J, with 13 bases between the two ends. The CDR3 loop spans 14 amino acids. Germline loops: CDR1 LNHDA, CDR2 SQIVND (reference sequence). This CDR3 is CASSRTGHNYEQYF. In DNA, the CDR3 is TGTGCCAGTAGTAGAACGGGACACAACTACGAGCAGTACTTC.

The CDR3 protein is CASSLTTEMINEQYF. The DNA for the CDR3 is TGTGCCAGCAGCTTAACCACGGAGATGATCAACGAGCAGTACTTC. The chain has TRBV7-6 and TRBJ2-7, with D unresolved. Trimming left V 2 bases short and J 5 bases short, with 16 bases between. The CDR3 runs to 15 residues. Per the germline V gene, CDR1 is SGHVS and CDR2 is FNYEAQ.

This rearrangement joins TRBV19 to TRBJ1-1, with D possibly being TRBD1 (5 bases). V shed 2 bases and J shed 1 base, with 11 bases lying between them. CDR1 is LNHDA and CDR2 is SQIVND in the germline V gene (reference sequence). This CDR3 has 15 amino acids. The CDR3 bases are TGTGCCAGTAGTATAATGTGGCAGGGGAACACTGAAGCTTTCTTT. Protein product: CASSIMWQGNTEAFF.

The V gene is TRBV2, the J gene TRBJ2-1; 9 bases agree with TRBD2. Germline CDR1 and CDR2: SNHLY and FYNNEI. The CDR3 is 11 amino acids. V trimming: 8 bases; J trimming: 12 bases; junction bases outside the gene matches: 5. In nucleotides, the CDR3 is TGTGCCAGCTCCCAGACTAGCGGGCAGTTCTTC. This gives the protein CASSQTSGQFF.

The V gene is TRBV11-3, the J gene TRBJ1-2, with D possibly TRBD1 on 5 matching bases. V lost 4 bases and J lost 5, with 17 bases in between. The germline V gene encodes CDR1 SGHNT and CDR2 YENEEA. The CDR3 has 15 residues. The CDR3 loop is CASSSDSVVVYGYTF. The CDR3, as DNA: TGTGCCAGCAGCTCCGACAGTGTTGTTGTGTATGGCTACACCTTC.

This sequence joins TRBV5-1 and TRBJ2-1; 8 bases are a match to TRBD2. Germline V lookup: CDR1 SGHRS, CDR2 YFSETQ. J gave up 9 bases and V 5 bases, and 13 bases lay outside the gene matches. The CDR3 is 15 amino acids. The CDR3 DNA reads as TGCGCCAGCAGTCCCGGGATAGCGGGGCACTCTGAGCAGTTCTTC. Its translation is CASSPGIAGHSEQFF.

The chain links TRBV5-5 to TRBJ1-3; tentative D call: TRBD1 (6 bases). Trimming cost V 3 bases and J 2 bases, with 12 bases left between them. Germline CDR1 SGHKS, CDR2 YYEKEE (reference sequence). This CDR3 comprises 15 residues. CDR3 residues: CASSYQGIPGNTIYF. The CDR3, as DNA: TGTGCCAGCAGCTATCAGGGGATCCCTGGAAACACCATATATTTT.

The chain combines TRBV30 with TRBJ1-3; 11 positions agree with TRBD1. CDR1 and CDR2 (germline): GTSNPN, SVGIG (reference sequence). V shed 0 bases, J shed 2 bases, and the junction held 9 bases outside the gene matches. This CDR3 has 18 residues. CDR3 sequence reads: CAWSVGYGQGAPGNTIYF. In nucleotides, the CDR3 is TGTGCCTGGAGTGTAGGTTACGGACAGGGGGCGCCTGGAAACACCATATATTTT.

CDR3 in amino acids: CASSTLAGNNEQFF. The CDR3 bases are TGTGCCAGCAGTACCCTAGCGGGCAATAATGAGCAGTTCTTC. The V call is TRBV4-2, the J call TRBJ2-1; TRBD2 matches 8 bases. V was clipped by 6 bases and J by 7 bases; unmatched bases: 8. Germline V gives CDR1 LGHNA, CDR2 YNFKEQ. This CDR3 has 14 residues.

The CDR3 sequence: CASSLARGQTTEAFF. CDR3 in DNA: TGTGCCAGCAGCTTAGCCAGGGGACAGACCACTGAAGCTTTCTTT. The chain carries TRBV11-3 and TRBJ1-1; 7 nucleotides line up with TRBD1. The junction had 6 bases not matched to a gene; V was cut back by 1 base and J by 4 bases. Germline V gene data show CDR1 as SGHNT and CDR2 as YENEEA. The CDR3 runs 15 residues. Filled out from reference TRBV11-3 and TRBJ1-1, the complete variable domain reads EAGVVQSPRYKIIEKKQPVAFWCNPISGHNTLYWYLQNLGQGPELLIRYENEEAVDDSQLPKDRFSAERLKGVDSTLKIQPAELGDSAVYLCASSLARGQTTEAFFGQGTRLTVV.

The V call is TRBV18, the J call TRBJ2-3; 12 bases line up with TRBD2. The germline V gene has CDR1 KGHSH and CDR2 LQKENI. The CDR3 has 16 residues. V shed 6 bases and J 4 bases; nucleotides not matched to a gene: 8. The CDR3 sequence: CASSRPSSGRADTQYF. The CDR3 DNA reads as TGTGCCAGCTCGCGCCCTTCTAGCGGGAGGGCAGATACGCAGTATTTT.

A single count supports this clone. The chain has TRBV6-2 or TRBV6-3 and TRBJ2-1; 11 bases align to TRBD2. The J segment lost 5 bases and the V segment lost 0 bases, leaving 12 bases of the junction unmatched. CDR1 is MNHEY, CDR2 SVGEGT, per germline. This CDR3 region has 19 residues. The CDR3 DNA is TGTGCCAGCAGTTACTCGACTAGCGGGATTTATACAGGGAACAATGAGCAGTTCTTC. It codes for CASSYSTSGIYTGNNEQFF.

V gene TRBV9 combines with J gene TRBJ1-1, with a possible D match to TRBD1 (5 bases). The V end lost 4 bases, the J end lost 1 base, and 14 bases lay between the germline ends. The CDR3 loop spans 15 amino acids. Germline V gives CDR1 SGDLS, CDR2 YYNGEE. The CDR3 bases are TGTGCCAGCAGCCCCTGGACAAATCAGAACACTGAAGCTTTCTTT. Residues: CASSPWTNQNTEAFF.

This chain connects TRBV29-1 to TRBJ2-4; D possibly corresponds to TRBD2 (5 bases). There are 12 residues in the CDR3. Germline loops: CDR1 SQVTM, CDR2 ANQGSEA. The V end lost 4 bases, the J end lost 7 bases, and 11 bases lay between the germline ends. Written as DNA, the CDR3 is TGCAGCGTTGGTTCGGACTCCAACATTCAGTACTTC. It translates to CSVGSDSNIQYF.

The chain is built from TRBV30 and TRBJ2-5; TRBD2 aligns across 9 bases. The ends lost 2 bases at V and 6 bases at J; junction bases unmatched: 10. This CDR3 has 15 residues. CDR1 is GTSNPN, CDR2 SVGIG, per germline (reference sequence). CDR3 nucleotide sequence: TGTGCCTGGAGTCGGGGTAGCGGGAGCGTGAAGACCCAGTACTTC. Protein: CAWSRGSGSVKTQYF.

The chain is built from TRBV27 and TRBJ1-3, with no clear D. V lost 5 bases and J lost 0, with 8 bases in between. The CDR3 consists of 14 residues. Germline CDR1 reads MNHEY; CDR2 reads SMNVEV (reference sequence). The CDR3 reads CASSRVSSGNTIYF. The CDR3 bases are TGTGCCAGCAGTCGGGTTTCCTCTGGAAACACCATATATTTT.

The gene calls are TRBV5-4 and TRBJ2-2, with 9 nucleotides matching TRBD1. This CDR3 is 16 amino acids long. The V segment lost 5 bases and the J segment 2 bases; nucleotides outside the gene matches: 7. Germline V gives CDR1 SGHNT, CDR2 YYREEE (reference sequence). The CDR3 DNA follows: TGTGCCAGCAGGGAGGGACAGGGTAGAAACACCGGGGAGCTGTTTTTT. Amino acids: CASREGQGRNTGELFF.

The V call is TRBV27, the J call TRBJ2-2; 11 bases align to TRBD2. Per the germline V gene, CDR1 is MNHEY and CDR2 is SMNVEV (reference sequence). V was pared by 2 bases and J by 7 bases, with 15 bases of the junction left unmatched. This CDR3 has 19 amino acids. CDR3 coding DNA: TGTGCCAGCAGTTTACTACATGGGGCTAGCGGGAGGCAGGGCGGGGAGCTGTTTTTT. This sequence encodes CASSLLHGASGRQGGELFF.

The rearrangement uses TRBV4-1 and TRBJ1-2, with TRBD1 as a possible D gene (6 bases). The CDR3 covers 18 residues. The V end was cut by 4 bases, the J end by 6 bases, with 27 bases between. The germline CDR1 and CDR2 sequences are MGHRA and YSYEKL. The CDR3 nucleotides are TGCGCCAGCAGCCGGAACACAGGGAGTTATTTACGGGGGGATGGCTACACCTTC. Amino acid sequence: CASSRNTGSYLRGDGYTF.

The J gene is TRBJ1-5, the V gene TRBV24-1, with 7 bases identical to TRBD1. Germline CDR1 is KGHDR and CDR2 is SFDVKD. There are 15 residues in the CDR3. J lost 2 bases, V lost 3 bases, and 3 bases had no gene match. CDR3 sequence reads: CATSDPQGGNQPQHF. The CDR3 DNA sequence: TGTGCCACCAGTGATCCGCAGGGGGGCAATCAGCCCCAGCATTTT.

This chain uses TRBV4-1 with TRBJ2-7, with D perhaps matching TRBD2 (5 bases). There are 12 residues in the CDR3. Germline loops: CDR1 MGHRA, CDR2 YSYEKL. V lost 4 bases, J lost 7 bases, and 11 bases lay in between. The CDR3 loop reads CASSPTGLEQYF. In DNA form, the CDR3 reads TGCGCCAGCAGCCCAACCGGACTTGAGCAGTACTTC.

The rearrangement links TRBV6-5 to TRBJ2-7; tentatively, D is TRBD2 (5 bases). Germline CDR1 MNHEY, CDR2 SVGAGI. V lost 6 bases, J lost 7 bases, and 16 bases lay in between. This CDR3 has 13 residues. The CDR3: CASSTSDEGEQYF. The CDR3 DNA reads as TGTGCCAGCAGCACCTCCGATGAGGGTGAGCAGTACTTC.

This chain links TRBV12-3 or TRBV12-4 with TRBJ2-7, with a weak D call TRBD1 (6 bases). This CDR3 is built from 13 residues. Trimming removed 7 bases from V and 5 bases from J, with 15 bases in between. CDR3 loop: CASNPGTKNEQYF. The CDR3 nucleotides read TGTGCCAGCAATCCCGGGACAAAAAACGAGCAGTACTTC.

This clone was recorded a few times. This chain joins TRBV6-6 and TRBJ1-5; D is possibly TRBD1 (6 bases). V lost 6 bases to trimming and J lost 4 bases, with 16 bases between them. Germline V gene sequence: CDR1 MNHNY, CDR2 SVGAGI (reference sequence). CDR3 length: 15 residues. The CDR3 DNA follows: TGTGCCAGCAGCCGGGGCAGGGGAGTGAATCAGCCCCAGCATTTT. This gives the protein CASSRGRGVNQPQHF.

This chain links TRBV4-1 with TRBJ2-4; 7 nucleotides match TRBD1. The CDR3 totals 15 residues. CDR1 is MGHRA and CDR2 is YSYEKL in the germline V gene. Trimming removed 1 base from V and 4 bases from J; junction bases left unmatched: 4. CDR3 in amino acids: CASSQVDREKNIQYF. The CDR3 nucleotides read TGCGCCAGCAGCCAAGTAGACAGGGAAAAAAACATTCAGTACTTC.

V usage is TRBV19 and J usage is TRBJ2-5, with 7 bases aligning to TRBD1. CDR1 is LNHDA and CDR2 is SQIVND in the germline V gene (reference sequence). Trimming cost V 6 bases and J 1 base; bases outside gene matches: 8. The length of the CDR3 is 15 residues. In nucleotides, the CDR3 is TGTGCCAGTAGACGAGCGGACAGGTTCCAAGAGACCCAGTACTTC. Translated: CASRRADRFQETQYF.